The 23 T cell receptor beta chains given below trace back to one sample, sequenced in a study of T cells expressing NK-cell markers. TCRdb reprocessed the 5' RACE reads and keeps a single row for each CDR3 protein, giving no DNA. The sample includes some 390,000 distinct CDR3 sequences. The sample taken for sequencing was blood T cells: a sorted CD56 or NKG2C T cell subset, CD4+ or CD8+ T cells, or bulk PBMC T cells (not recorded which). These receptor sequences come from a woman in her fifties or sixties in good health.

The CDR3 reads CAITTAEGGRTEAFF. V and J are TRBV10-3 and TRBJ1-1. The CDR3 covers 15 residues. Looked up from germline, CDR1 is ENHRY and CDR2 is SYGVKD.

The rearrangement links TRBV5-6 to TRBJ1-3. Looked up from germline, CDR1 is SGHDT and CDR2 is YYEEEE. The CDR3 has 15 amino acids. CDR3 sequence: CASSFFPGSGNTIYF.

The gene calls are TRBV10-3 and TRBJ1-5. Germline V lookup: CDR1 ENHRY, CDR2 SYGVKD. The CDR3 has 15 amino acids. CDR3 amino acids: CAISGGEGLTQPQHF.

The V gene is TRBV12-3 or TRBV12-4, the J gene TRBJ1-3; TCRdb lists TRBD1, though no DNA is available to test this call. CDR3 length: 17 residues. CDR3 loop: CASSFPLFGTPGNTIYF.

The J gene is TRBJ2-1, the V gene TRBV7-2; TCRdb selects TRBD1, and the lack of DNA leaves this call unchecked. The germline CDR1 and CDR2 sequences are SGHTA and FQGNSA. The CDR3 covers 16 residues. CDR3 residues: CASSSHGADWAEEQFF.

This CDR3 reads CASSLGRPLKSTDTQYF. The gene calls are TRBV5-1 and TRBJ2-3. Per germline, CDR1 SGHRS and CDR2 YFSETQ. The CDR3 totals 17 residues.

The chain links TRBV12-3 or TRBV12-4 to TRBJ2-4; the TCRdb call, TRBD2, lacks DNA for checking. The CDR3 has 18 amino acids. CDR3 sequence: CASSHPQLADLAKNIQYF.

The V call is TRBV12-3 or TRBV12-4, the J call TRBJ2-5; absent DNA, TCRdb's TRBD2 call cannot be checked. CDR3 length: 18 residues. CDR3 sequence reads: CASSLESIGLRPLETQYF.

V and J are TRBV10-2 and TRBJ2-5; the TRBD2 assignment by TCRdb is unverifiable without DNA. The germline V gene has CDR1 WSHSY and CDR2 SAAADI. The CDR3 covers 17 residues. CDR3 amino acids: CASSELISGSRGKTQYF.

The chain has TRBV12-3 or TRBV12-4 and TRBJ2-3; TCRdb selects TRBD1, and the lack of DNA leaves this call unchecked. The CDR3 spans 14 residues. The CDR3 sequence: CASSPGTNTDTQYF.

This chain links TRBV5-1 with TRBJ2-4; TCRdb indicates TRBD2, and absent DNA this call remains unverified. Germline assignment: CDR1 SGHRS and CDR2 YFSETQ. The CDR3 length is 21 residues. The CDR3 region is CASSSRLAGGPKHGAKNIQYF.

The chain uses TRBV27 and TRBJ1-1; TCRdb's assignment of TRBD1 cannot be checked, as there is no DNA. The germline CDR1 and CDR2 sequences are MNHEY and SMNVEV (reference sequence). This CDR3 spans 14 amino acids. This CDR3 is CASNPEGGGTEAFF.

The V call is TRBV6-2 or TRBV6-3, the J call TRBJ2-5. Per the germline V gene, CDR1 is MNHEY and CDR2 is SVGEGT. The CDR3 consists of 14 residues. This CDR3 reads CASSYTAAQETQYF.

The chain uses TRBV30 and TRBJ2-1; the D gene TCRdb calls, TRBD1, cannot be checked with no DNA. Per the germline V gene, CDR1 is GTSNPN and CDR2 is SVGIG (reference sequence). CDR3 length equals 15 residues. CDR3: CARSTGSSQGNEQFF.

V gene TRBV7-9 combines with J gene TRBJ2-1. Germline V CDR1 and CDR2: SEHNR, FQNEAQ (reference sequence). CDR3 length equals 12 residues. CDR3: CASTPLTNEQFF.

CDR3 region: CASSYSQLKTSGDYEQYF. The chain recombines TRBV6-2 or TRBV6-3 with TRBJ2-7; with no DNA, the TCRdb D assignment of TRBD2 cannot be verified. Germline V gives CDR1 MNHEY, CDR2 SVGEGT. The CDR3 is made up of 18 amino acids.

V gene TRBV12-3 or TRBV12-4 combines with J gene TRBJ2-5; TCRdb outputs TRBD2, but without DNA this stays unchecked. This CDR3 spans 15 amino acids. The chain's CDR3 is CASSLELASQETQYF.

The genes are TRBV12-3 or TRBV12-4 and TRBJ1-6; TCRdb gives TRBD1 as the D gene, but with no DNA this cannot be confirmed. The CDR3 is 15 amino acids. The chain's CDR3 is CASSLGQGTRSPLHF.

This sequence joins TRBV27 and TRBJ1-6. The CDR3 sequence is 15 residues long. CDR1 is MNHEY and CDR2 is SMNVEV in the germline V gene (reference sequence). The CDR3 spells CATRQGPPFNSPLHF.

The rearrangement joins TRBV7-9 to TRBJ2-5; the D call from TCRdb, TRBD1, cannot be confirmed without DNA. Looked up from germline, CDR1 is SEHNR and CDR2 is FQNEAQ (reference sequence). The CDR3 covers 15 residues. The CDR3 sequence: CASYEGQGIKETQYF.

The chain combines TRBV7-2 with TRBJ2-1. CDR3 length equals 11 residues. Germline lookup yields CDR1 SGHTA and CDR2 FQGNSA. The CDR3 reads CASSPINEQFF.

The chain carries TRBV14 and TRBJ2-5; the TRBD1 assignment by TCRdb is unverifiable without DNA. Germline V gene data show CDR1 as SGHDN and CDR2 as FVKESK. The CDR3 covers 19 residues. CDR3 sequence: CASSRRQGWPIQGQETQYF.

This chain connects TRBV5-1 to TRBJ2-7; TCRdb's assignment of TRBD2 cannot be checked, as there is no DNA. CDR1 is SGHRS and CDR2 is YFSETQ in the germline V gene. CDR3 size: 17 residues. CDR3 protein: CASSPSRGRGIVDEQYF.